These 27 T cell receptor beta chains were sequenced from one sample in a study of blood T cell repertoires in COVID-19. The repertoire was sequenced with immunoSEQ multiplex PCR; TCRdb's copy has only in-frame clones and lacks some. The sample lists some 120,000 clones; around 88% were seen once. What was sequenced was peripheral blood. These receptors were collected from a woman between 50 and 59 years old who had recovered from COVID-19.

The chain is built from TRBV19 and TRBJ1-6; the D gene is possibly TRBD1 (5 bases). CDR3 length equals 15 residues. Germline V gene data show CDR1 as LNHDA and CDR2 as SQIVND (reference sequence). The V end was cut by 6 bases, the J end by 7 bases, with 16 bases between. CDR3 protein: CASRGRVDLNSPLHF. The DNA of the CDR3 is TGTGCCAGTAGGGGCAGGGTTGATTTGAATTCACCCCTCCACTTT.

The rearrangement uses TRBV2 and TRBJ1-2; weak D call: TRBD1 (5 bases). Trimming stripped 2 bases from V and 5 bases from J, with 9 bases between. The CDR3 has 13 amino acids. Germline-derived CDR1 and CDR2 are SNHLY and FYNNEI. The CDR3 loop is CASSEQGAYGYTF. In nucleotides, the CDR3 is TGTGCCAGCAGTGAACAAGGGGCATATGGCTACACCTTC.

The V call is TRBV9, the J call TRBJ2-1; 8 bases are a match to TRBD2. This CDR3 spans 16 amino acids. The germline V gene has CDR1 SGDLS and CDR2 YYNGEE. Trimming at V came to 0 bases and at J to 8 bases, leaving 10 bases not matched to a gene. CDR3 nucleotides: TGTGCCAGCAGCGTAGGAGCGAGCGGGAGTGGCGATGAGCAGTTCTTC. This translates into CASSVGASGSGDEQFF.

The chain has TRBV3-1 (or the pseudogene TRBV3-2) and TRBJ1-1, with a possible D match to TRBD1 (6 bases). CDR1 is LGHDT, CDR2 YNNKEL, per germline (reference sequence). The CDR3 contains 13 residues. V lost 2 bases, J lost 5 bases, and 9 bases lay in between. CDR3 in amino acids: CASSQQGRTEAFF. CDR3 DNA sequence: TGTGCCAGCAGCCAACAGGGGCGGACTGAAGCTTTCTTT.

V and J are TRBV6-6 and TRBJ2-7, with TRBD2 identical over 8 bases. V trimming: 6 bases; J trimming: 3 bases; junction bases outside the gene matches: 7. The CDR3 has 14 amino acids. Germline V lookup: CDR1 MNHNY, CDR2 SVGAGI (reference sequence). The CDR3: CASRRSGGRYEQYF. The CDR3 DNA follows: TGTGCCAGCAGAAGAAGCGGGGGCCGCTACGAGCAGTACTTC.

This chain links TRBV11-3 with TRBJ2-7, with D perhaps matching TRBD2 (6 bases). This CDR3 spans 14 amino acids. Between the trimmed V and J ends, which lost 5 bases and 0 bases, there was a span of 11 bases. The V gene's germline CDR1 is SGHNT and CDR2 YENEEA. CDR3 residues: CASSPDYPSYEQYF. The CDR3 DNA sequence: TGTGCCAGCAGCCCGGACTACCCCTCCTACGAGCAGTACTTC.

V is TRBV12-5 and J is TRBJ1-1; D gene ambiguous. The CDR3 has 13 amino acids. Trimming stripped 1 base from V and 1 base from J, with 4 bases between. The germline CDR1 and CDR2 sequences are LGHNT and FRNRAP. CDR3 coding DNA: TGTGCTAGTGGTTTGGACGGGAACACTGAAGCTTTCTTT. Protein product: CASGLDGNTEAFF.

This clone has only one observation. In DNA form, the CDR3 reads TGTGCCATCAGTGGACGGGACAGGAGCTCCTACGAGCAGTACTTC. This translates into CAISGRDRSSYEQYF. The V gene is TRBV10-3, the J gene TRBJ2-7, with 8 bases matching TRBD1. CDR3 length: 15 residues. Germline values: CDR1 ENHRY, CDR2 SYGVKD. The trim removed 4 bases at V and 0 bases at J, leaving 5 bases unmatched.

Concerning this clone itself: The sample holds other DNA sequences that translate to the same CDR3. The chain links TRBV18 to TRBJ2-3, with D perhaps TRBD2 (7 bases). With 3 bases removed from V and 1 base from J, the gap between germline ends came to 11 bases. The germline CDR1 and CDR2 sequences are KGHSH and LQKENI. CDR3 length: 15 residues. This CDR3 is CASSPLGGGTDTQYF. DNA of the CDR3: TGTGCCAGCTCACCCTTAGGGGGGGGCACAGATACGCAGTATTTT.

DNA of the CDR3: TGTGCCAGCAGGTTCCGGGACAGCTTCTACAATGAGCAGTTCTTC. Translating gives CASRFRDSFYNEQFF. This chain connects TRBV2 to TRBJ2-1; 7 bases map to TRBD1. After removal of 6 bases from V and 3 bases from J, the junction contained 8 bases not matched to a gene. Germline loops: CDR1 SNHLY, CDR2 FYNNEI. The CDR3 sequence is 15 residues long.

This chain links TRBV11-1 with TRBJ2-7; possibly TRBD2 for D (6 bases). V shed 5 bases and J shed 3 bases, with 14 bases lying between them. The CDR3 has 14 residues. Germline CDR1 is SGHAT and CDR2 is FQDESV (reference sequence). CDR3 sequence reads: CASSPTGLFYEQYF. The CDR3 nucleotides are TGTGCCAGCAGCCCCACGGGACTGTTCTACGAGCAGTACTTC.

The genes are TRBV7-8 and TRBJ2-3; 7 nucleotides line up with TRBD1. CDR1 and CDR2 from the germline V gene are SGHVS and FQNEAQ. This CDR3 spans 14 amino acids. V lost 5 bases, J lost 6 bases, and 8 bases stayed unmatched. The CDR3 DNA sequence: TGTGCCAGCAGCGCCGTCTCGGACAGGGATACGCAGTATTTT. This encodes CASSAVSDRDTQYF.

The V call is TRBV5-5, the J call TRBJ2-5, with 12 bases fitting TRBD2. This CDR3 has 16 amino acids. Germline V gene sequence: CDR1 SGHKS, CDR2 YYEKEE (reference sequence). The junction had 6 bases not matched to a gene; V was cut back by 4 bases and J by 2 bases. CDR3 protein: CASSPGTSGLQETQYF. CDR3 DNA sequence: TGTGCCAGCAGCCCCGGGACTAGCGGGCTTCAAGAGACCCAGTACTTC.

This chain connects TRBV24-1 to TRBJ2-1, with D possibly TRBD1 on 5 matching bases. CDR3 length: 16 residues. The germline CDR1 and CDR2 sequences are KGHDR and SFDVKD. Deletions cut 3 bases from V and 7 bases from J, with 18 bases between. The CDR3 loop reads CATSDRAGSQLNEQFF. CDR3 in DNA: TGTGCCACCAGTGATAGGGCAGGGTCTCAATTAAATGAGCAGTTCTTC.

This clone was seen more than once but under ten times. The chain combines TRBV10-1 with TRBJ1-1, with D possibly TRBD1 on 5 matching bases. This CDR3 spans 13 amino acids. V lost 11 bases, J lost 0 bases, and 13 bases lay in between. Germline V lookup: CDR1 WNHNN, CDR2 SYGVQD (reference sequence). The CDR3 sequence: CAGTTGVNTEAFF. The CDR3 nucleotides are TGCGCCGGAACAACAGGAGTGAACACTGAAGCTTTCTTT.

This chain links TRBV9 with TRBJ1-3; D possibly corresponds to TRBD1 (5 bases). Looked up from germline, CDR1 is SGDLS and CDR2 is YYNGEE. The CDR3 has 17 amino acids. V was cut by 2 bases and J by 2 bases, with 17 bases left in between. This CDR3 reads CASSVDGGRGTGNTIYF. The CDR3, as DNA: TGTGCCAGCAGCGTGGACGGGGGAAGGGGAACTGGAAACACCATATATTTT. The whole variable domain, remainder taken from reference TRBV9 and TRBJ1-3, is DSGVTQTPKHLITATGQRVTLRCSPRSGDLSVYWYQQSLDQGLQFLIQYYNGEERAKGNILERFSAQQFPDLHSELNLSSLELGDSALYFCASSVDGGRGTGNTIYFGEGSWLTVV.

The chain links TRBV9 to TRBJ1-2; TRBD1 is a possible D gene (6 bases). Between the trimmed V and J ends, which lost 8 bases and 8 bases, there was a span of 10 bases. From germline, CDR1 is SGDLS and CDR2 YYNGEE. The CDR3 runs to 10 residues. The CDR3 here is CASTGKGYTF. CDR3 DNA: TGTGCCAGTACAGGGAAGGGCTACACCTTC.

The genes are TRBV19 and TRBJ1-1; 10 bases align to TRBD1. In germline, CDR1 is LNHDA, CDR2 SQIVND (reference sequence). Germline trimming cut 5 bases from V and 8 bases from J; bases unmatched to any gene: 14. The CDR3 loop spans 16 amino acids. CDR3 nucleotides: TGTGCCAGTAGTCCAAGTCCGGGACAGGGGATCTCGGAAGCTTTCTTT. It specifies CASSPSPGQGISEAFF.

The V call is TRBV7-2, the J call TRBJ2-7; 7 bases map to TRBD2. Germline CDR1 and CDR2: SGHTA and FQGNSA. The CDR3 is 14 amino acids. J gave up 3 bases and V 1 base, and 3 bases lay outside the gene matches. The CDR3 reads CASSLGLASYEQYF. CDR3 in DNA: TGTGCCAGCAGCTTAGGACTAGCAAGCTACGAGCAGTACTTC.

This chain uses TRBV7-6 with TRBJ2-7; D might be TRBD1 (7 bases). There are 12 residues in the CDR3. Trimming left V 5 bases short and J 5 bases short, with 10 bases between. Germline assignment: CDR1 SGHVS and CDR2 FNYEAQ. CDR3 coding DNA: TGTGCCAGCAGCCCAGGGGGGAACGAGCAGTACTTC. It yields the protein CASSPGGNEQYF. Based on the CDR3 plus reference TRBV7-6 and TRBJ2-7, the full variable domain is GAGVSQSPRYKVTKRGQDVALRCDPISGHVSLYWYRQALGQGPEFLTYFNYEAQQDKSGLPNDRFSAERPEGSISTLTIQRTEQRDSAMYRCASSPGGNEQYFGPGTRLTVT.

The V and J genes are TRBV4-1 and TRBJ1-1; the match to TRBD1 covers 7 bases. CDR1 and CDR2 (germline): MGHRA, YSYEKL. The CDR3 runs to 17 residues. The V segment lost 3 bases and the J segment 1 base; nucleotides outside the gene matches: 11. In DNA, the CDR3 is TGCGCCAGCAGCCAGCTCCTCAGGGGGGCAAAGAACACTGAAGCTTTCTTT. Protein: CASSQLLRGAKNTEAFF.

The V and J genes are TRBV11-3 and TRBJ2-5; 8 nucleotides match TRBD1. From germline, CDR1 is SGHNT and CDR2 YENEEA. V gave up 3 bases and J gave up 5 bases; unmatched junction bases: 14. This CDR3 is 17 amino acids long. CDR3 sequence (DNA): TGTGCCAGCAGCTTTACCACGATGACAGGGGCTCGGGAGACCCAGTACTTC. Amino acid sequence: CASSFTTMTGARETQYF.

In this sample, this clone turned up once. The chain carries TRBV12-3 or TRBV12-4 and TRBJ2-5, with D perhaps TRBD2 (5 bases). With 2 bases removed from V and 5 bases from J, the gap between germline ends came to 9 bases. This CDR3 has 13 residues. The CDR3 reads CASSLRRLETQYF. In nucleotides, the CDR3 is TGTGCCAGCAGTTTAAGGAGGTTGGAGACCCAGTACTTC.

This chain uses TRBV18 with TRBJ1-2, with TRBD1 matching over 9 bases. The J segment lost 2 bases and the V segment lost 4 bases, leaving 5 bases of the junction unmatched. The CDR3 contains 15 residues. Germline V lookup: CDR1 KGHSH, CDR2 LQKENI. CDR3 sequence: CASSRTTGGNYGYTF. For the CDR3, the DNA is TGTGCCAGCTCACGGACGACAGGGGGGAACTATGGCTACACCTTC.

This clone turned up a few times. The CDR3 DNA reads TGTGCCAGCAGCCAAGATACAGAGGGATTTAACTATGGCTACACCTTC. Protein: CASSQDTEGFNYGYTF. This sequence joins TRBV3-1 (or the pseudogene TRBV3-2) and TRBJ1-2; D unclear. Germline-derived CDR1 and CDR2 are LGHDT and YNNKEL (reference sequence). Trimming stripped 0 bases from V and 1 base from J, with 12 bases between. The CDR3 is 16 amino acids.

This chain links TRBV7-2 with TRBJ1-1; TRBD1 agrees at 8 bases. The CDR3 is 14 amino acids. V lost 6 bases, J lost 7 bases, and 10 bases stayed unmatched. CDR1 and CDR2 (germline): SGHTA, FQGNSA. The CDR3 nucleotides read TGTGCCAGCAGATCCCCCAGGGGGCAGATTGAAGCTTTCTTT. It yields the protein CASRSPRGQIEAFF.

DNA of the CDR3: TGTGCTAGTGGGCCTGGACAATTCTCCTACAATGAGCAGTTCTTC. Its protein is CASGPGQFSYNEQFF. V gene TRBV12-5 combines with J gene TRBJ2-1, with D tentatively TRBD1 (5 bases). This CDR3 is 15 amino acids long. V lost 6 bases and J 0 bases, leaving 12 bases between the germline ends. CDR1 is LGHNT, CDR2 FRNRAP, per germline.